This is a list of T cell receptor beta chains from one sample in a study of blood T cell repertoires in COVID-19. Sequencing used immunoSEQ multiplex PCR; TCRdb keeps in-frame clones, though not all of them. The sample consists of roughly 200,000 clones, approximately 83% of them appearing once. Material for sequencing was peripheral blood. Receptor source: a woman aged 25 to 39 with COVID-19, enrolled during active disease. Both conserved end residues are part of each CDR3. The order of the fields is J gene, clone size, V gene, D gene, CDR3 protein, CDR3 DNA. The D gene is left open where the match is weak. Some rows mark clone size as missing; the rest say once, few, many or name a class of expanded clone.

TRBJ2-7,NA,TRBV5-5,NA,CASSFLAFGNEQYF,TGTGCCAGCAGCTTCCTAGCGTTCGGAAACGAGCAGTACTTC
TRBJ2-2,NA,TRBV7-3,TRBD1,CASSPGQRAGELFF,TGTGCCAGCAGCCCGGGACAGCGAGCCGGGGAGCTGTTTTTT
TRBJ1-4,NA,TRBV18,TRBD1,CASTSPRDSNEKLFF,TGTGCCAGCACCTCGCCGCGGGACAGCAATGAAAAACTGTTTTTT
TRBJ1-1,NA,TRBV4-1,NA,CASSQGSVPDTEAFF,TGCGCCAGCAGCCAAGGAAGTGTCCCGGACACTGAAGCTTTCTTT
TRBJ1-4,NA,TRBV6-2/TRBV6-3,NA,CASSYPGHPDEKLFF,TGTGCCAGCAGTTACCCGGGACATCCCGACGAAAAACTGTTTTTT
TRBJ1-1,NA,TRBV11-3,NA,CASSLAPGTEAFF,TGTGCCAGCAGCTTAGCGCCCGGGACTGAAGCTTTCTTT
TRBJ1-1,NA,TRBV30,TRBD1,CAWSPTGTEAFF,TGTGCCTGGAGTCCGACAGGGACTGAAGCTTTCTTT
TRBJ2-1,once,TRBV5-4,NA,CASSLPPAGPNYNEQFF,TGTGCCAGCAGCTTGCCCCCGGCGGGACCGAACTACAATGAGCAGTTCTTC
TRBJ2-1,NA,TRBV7-3,NA,CASSFSGRPYNEQFF,TGTGCCAGCAGCTTTTCAGGGAGGCCCTACAATGAGCAGTTCTTC
TRBJ1-3,NA,TRBV19,NA,CASSPERETVRSGNTIYF,TGTGCCAGTAGTCCCGAAAGGGAGACTGTACGCTCTGGAAACACCATATATTTT